What follows describes a single T cell receptor (beta chain). Its matching antigen is unknown. The CDR3 runs to 16 residues. Germline assignment: CDR1 SGHAT and CDR2 FQNNGV. With 0 bases clipped from V and 5 bases from J, the junction kept 9 bases outside the gene matches. The data were taken from a study of T cell repertoires in cytomegalovirus infection. Overall study: CMV infection together with matching HLA type was indicated by public TCR beta signatures. The study's findings and limits: CMV-specific TCR beta clonotypes restricted by HLA-C were the ones dominating the ex vivo response. Adding up the frequency of public TCR beta families identified people who carried CMV plus the relevant HLA.

Each CDR3 protein is one row after TCRdb ran MiXCR on the reads. The data contain about 130,000 distinct CDR3 sequences, approximately 24% of them singletons. The chain couples TRBV11-2 to TRBJ2-5; 7 bases agree with TRBD1. This TCR came from a human donor in good health (CMV status not recorded). Some clones in this sample may be carry-over from other donors' samples. Input material: PBMCs, sequenced either directly or after in vitro stimulation (not recorded which). The CDR3 nucleotides read TGTGCCAGCAGCTTAGATCTAAACAGGGGATGGGAGACCCAGTACTTC. Its translation is CASSLDLNRGWETQYF.